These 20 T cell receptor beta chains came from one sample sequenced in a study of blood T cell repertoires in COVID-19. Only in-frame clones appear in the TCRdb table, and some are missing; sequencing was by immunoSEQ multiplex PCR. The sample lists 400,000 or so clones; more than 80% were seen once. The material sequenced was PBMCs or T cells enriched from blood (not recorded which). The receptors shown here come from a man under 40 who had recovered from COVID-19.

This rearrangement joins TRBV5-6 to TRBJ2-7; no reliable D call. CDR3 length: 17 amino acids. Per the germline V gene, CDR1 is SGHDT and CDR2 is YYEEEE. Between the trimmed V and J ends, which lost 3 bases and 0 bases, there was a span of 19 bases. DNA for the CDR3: TGTGCCAGCAGCTACAGAGTACTCGGTCTCCCCTCCTACGAGCAGTACTTC. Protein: CASSYRVLGLPSYEQYF.

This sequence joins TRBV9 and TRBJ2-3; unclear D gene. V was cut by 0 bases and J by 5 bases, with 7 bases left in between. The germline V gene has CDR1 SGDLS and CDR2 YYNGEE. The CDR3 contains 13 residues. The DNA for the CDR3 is TGTGCCAGCAGCGTAGGATCCAGAGATACGCAGTATTTT. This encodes CASSVGSRDTQYF. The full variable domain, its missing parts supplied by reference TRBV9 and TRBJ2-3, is DSGVTQTPKHLITATGQRVTLRCSPRSGDLSVYWYQQSLDQGLQFLIQYYNGEERAKGNILERFSAQQFPDLHSELNLSSLELGDSALYFCASSVGSRDTQYFGPGTRLTVL.

In DNA, the CDR3 is TGTGCCAGCGGAGGGACTGGCGGGACCCAGTACTTC. It codes for CASGGTGGTQYF. The V and J genes are TRBV12-3 or TRBV12-4 and TRBJ2-5, with D perhaps TRBD2 (6 bases). Trimming took 8 bases from V and 7 from J, leaving 14 bases between them. This CDR3 has 12 amino acids.

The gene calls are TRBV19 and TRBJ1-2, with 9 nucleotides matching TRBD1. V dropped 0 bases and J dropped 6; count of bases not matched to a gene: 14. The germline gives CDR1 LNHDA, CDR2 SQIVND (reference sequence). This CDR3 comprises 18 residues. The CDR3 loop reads CASSIDSSGTGLLNGYTF. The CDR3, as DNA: TGTGCCAGTAGTATAGATAGTTCGGGGACAGGGTTACTGAATGGCTACACCTTC.

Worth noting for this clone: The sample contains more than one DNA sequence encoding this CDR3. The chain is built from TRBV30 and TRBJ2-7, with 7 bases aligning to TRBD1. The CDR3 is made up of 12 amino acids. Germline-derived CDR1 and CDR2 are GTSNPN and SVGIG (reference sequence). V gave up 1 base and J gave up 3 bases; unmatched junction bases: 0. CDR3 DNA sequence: TGTGCCTGGAGTGGGGACAGCTACGAGCAGTACTTC. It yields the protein CAWSGDSYEQYF.

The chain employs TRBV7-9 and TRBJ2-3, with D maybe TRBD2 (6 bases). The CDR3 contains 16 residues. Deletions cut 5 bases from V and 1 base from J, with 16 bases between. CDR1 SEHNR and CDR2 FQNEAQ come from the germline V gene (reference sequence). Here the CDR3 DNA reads TGTGCCAGCAGCCCGTCTCATAGCGGCGGCACAGATACGCAGTATTTT. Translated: CASSPSHSGGTDTQYF. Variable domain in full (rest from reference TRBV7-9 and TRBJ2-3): DTGVSQNPRHKITKRGQNVTFRCDPISEHNRLYWYRQTLGQGPEFLTYFQNEAQLEKSRLLSDRFSAERPKGSFSTLEIQRTEQGDSAMYLCASSPSHSGGTDTQYFGPGTRLTVL.

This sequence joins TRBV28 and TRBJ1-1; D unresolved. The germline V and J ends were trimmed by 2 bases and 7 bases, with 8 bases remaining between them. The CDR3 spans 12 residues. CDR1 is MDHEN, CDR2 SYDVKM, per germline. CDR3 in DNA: TGTGCCAGCAGTTTAGGGCGGGGTGAAGCTTTCTTT. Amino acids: CASSLGRGEAFF.

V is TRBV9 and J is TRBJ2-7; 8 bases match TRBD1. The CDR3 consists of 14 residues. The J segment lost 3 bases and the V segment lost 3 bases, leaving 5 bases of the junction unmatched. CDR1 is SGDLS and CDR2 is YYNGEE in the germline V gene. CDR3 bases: TGTGCCAGCAGCGAGGCCGGGACAGGCTACGAGCAGTACTTC. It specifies CASSEAGTGYEQYF.

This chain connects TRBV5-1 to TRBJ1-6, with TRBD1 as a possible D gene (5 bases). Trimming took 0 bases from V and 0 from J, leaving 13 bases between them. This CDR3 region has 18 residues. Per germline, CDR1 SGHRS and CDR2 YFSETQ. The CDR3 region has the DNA TGCGCCAGCAGCTTGGCGGGGACTGAGAGCTCCTATAATTCACCCCTCCACTTT. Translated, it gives CASSLAGTESSYNSPLHF.

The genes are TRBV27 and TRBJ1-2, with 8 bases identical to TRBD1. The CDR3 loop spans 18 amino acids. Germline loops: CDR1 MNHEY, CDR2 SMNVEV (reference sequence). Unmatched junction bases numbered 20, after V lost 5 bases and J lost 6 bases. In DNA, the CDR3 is TGTGCCAGCAGTCCGCCTTCCCGGACAGGGAGGTTGGGGGATGGCTACACCTTC. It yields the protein CASSPPSRTGRLGDGYTF.

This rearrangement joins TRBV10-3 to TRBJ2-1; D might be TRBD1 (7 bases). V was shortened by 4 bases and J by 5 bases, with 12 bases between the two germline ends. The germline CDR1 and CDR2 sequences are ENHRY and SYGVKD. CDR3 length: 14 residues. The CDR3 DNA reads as TGTGCCATCAGTGCCAGGGGGGATAACAATGAGCAGTTCTTC. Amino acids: CAISARGDNNEQFF.

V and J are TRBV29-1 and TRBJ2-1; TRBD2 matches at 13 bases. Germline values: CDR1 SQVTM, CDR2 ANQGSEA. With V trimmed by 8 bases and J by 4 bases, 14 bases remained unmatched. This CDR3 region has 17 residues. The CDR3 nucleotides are TGCAGCTGTTATGGGGTTAAGGGACTAGCGGGGTACAATGAGCAGTTCTTC. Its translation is CSCYGVKGLAGYNEQFF.

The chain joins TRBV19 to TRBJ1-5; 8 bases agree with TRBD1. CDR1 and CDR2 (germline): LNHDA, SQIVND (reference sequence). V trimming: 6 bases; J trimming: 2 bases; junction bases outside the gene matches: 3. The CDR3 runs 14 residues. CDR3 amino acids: CASSETGGNQPQHF. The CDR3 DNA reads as TGTGCCAGTAGCGAGACAGGGGGCAATCAGCCCCAGCATTTT. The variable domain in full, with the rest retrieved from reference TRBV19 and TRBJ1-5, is DGGITQSPKYLFRKEGQNVTLSCEQNLNHDAMYWYRQDPGQGLRLIYYSQIVNDFQKGDIAEGYSVSREKKESFPLTVTSAQKNPTAFYLCASSETGGNQPQHFGDGTRLSIL.

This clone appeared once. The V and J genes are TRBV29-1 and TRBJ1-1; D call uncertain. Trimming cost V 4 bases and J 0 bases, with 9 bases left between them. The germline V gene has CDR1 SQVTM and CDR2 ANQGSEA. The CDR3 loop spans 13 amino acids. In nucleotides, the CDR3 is TGCAGCGTTGTGTACAGCTTGAACACTGAAGCTTTCTTT. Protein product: CSVVYSLNTEAFF. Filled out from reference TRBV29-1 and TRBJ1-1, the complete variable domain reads SAVISQKPSRDICQRGTSLTIQCQVDSQVTMMFWYRQQPGQSLTLIATANQGSEATYESGFVIDKFPISRPNLTFSTLTVSNMSPEDSSIYLCSVVYSLNTEAFFGQGTRLTVV.

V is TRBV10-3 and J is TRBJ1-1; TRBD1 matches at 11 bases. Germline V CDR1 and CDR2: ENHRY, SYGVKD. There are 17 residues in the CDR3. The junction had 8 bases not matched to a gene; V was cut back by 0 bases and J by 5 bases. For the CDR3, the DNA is TGTGCCATCAGTGAGTCATGGACAGGGGGCGAAGGAACTGAAGCTTTCTTT. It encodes CAISESWTGGEGTEAFF.

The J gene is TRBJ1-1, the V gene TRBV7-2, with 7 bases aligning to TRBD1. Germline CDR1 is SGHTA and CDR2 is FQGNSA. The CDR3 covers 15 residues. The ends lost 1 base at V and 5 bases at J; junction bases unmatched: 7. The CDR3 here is CASSLVGQTGTEAFF. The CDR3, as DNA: TGTGCCAGCAGCTTAGTGGGACAGACTGGGACTGAAGCTTTCTTT.

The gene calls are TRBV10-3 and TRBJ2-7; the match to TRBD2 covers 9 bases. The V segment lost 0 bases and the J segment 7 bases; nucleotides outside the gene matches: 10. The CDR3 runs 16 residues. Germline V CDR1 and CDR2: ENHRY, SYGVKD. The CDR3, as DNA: TGTGCCATCAGTGAGTCGGAGGGTGGTCTAGCGGGGGAGCAGTACTTC. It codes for CAISESEGGLAGEQYF.

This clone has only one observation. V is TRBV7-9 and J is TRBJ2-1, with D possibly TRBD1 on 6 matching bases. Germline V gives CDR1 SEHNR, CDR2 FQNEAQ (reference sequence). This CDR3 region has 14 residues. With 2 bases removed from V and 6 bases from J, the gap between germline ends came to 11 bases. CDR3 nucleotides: TGTGCCAGCAGCTTATTAGGGGGTAGCAATGAGCAGTTCTTC. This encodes CASSLLGGSNEQFF.

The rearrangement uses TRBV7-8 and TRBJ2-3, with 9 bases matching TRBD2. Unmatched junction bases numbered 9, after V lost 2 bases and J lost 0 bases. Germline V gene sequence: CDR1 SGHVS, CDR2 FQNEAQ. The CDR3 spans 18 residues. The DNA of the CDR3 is TGTGCCAGCAGCTTAAATTCGGGACTAGCCCTTAGCACAGATACGCAGTATTTT. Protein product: CASSLNSGLALSTDTQYF.

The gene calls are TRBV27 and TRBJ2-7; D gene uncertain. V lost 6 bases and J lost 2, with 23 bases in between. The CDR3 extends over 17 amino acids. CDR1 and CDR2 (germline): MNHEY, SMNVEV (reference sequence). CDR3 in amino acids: CASSRLPTKKLTYEQYF. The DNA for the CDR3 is TGTGCCAGCAGCCGCCTACCCACGAAGAAACTGACCTACGAGCAGTACTTC.